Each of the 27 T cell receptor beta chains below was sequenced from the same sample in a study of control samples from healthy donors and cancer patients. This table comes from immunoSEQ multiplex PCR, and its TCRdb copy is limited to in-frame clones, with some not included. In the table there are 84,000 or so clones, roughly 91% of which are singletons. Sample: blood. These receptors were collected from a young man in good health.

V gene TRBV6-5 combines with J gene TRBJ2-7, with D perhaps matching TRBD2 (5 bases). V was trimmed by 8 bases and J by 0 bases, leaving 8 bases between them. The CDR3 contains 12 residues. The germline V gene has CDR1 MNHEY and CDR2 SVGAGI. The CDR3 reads CASGLRSYEQYF. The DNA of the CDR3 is TGTGCCAGCGGACTCCGCTCCTACGAGCAGTACTTC.

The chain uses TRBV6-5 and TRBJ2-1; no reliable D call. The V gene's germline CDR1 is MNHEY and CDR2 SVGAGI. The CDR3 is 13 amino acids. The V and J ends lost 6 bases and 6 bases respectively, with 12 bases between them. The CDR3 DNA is TGTGCCAGCAGCCCGGGCACCTCCAATGAGCAGTTCTTC. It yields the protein CASSPGTSNEQFF.

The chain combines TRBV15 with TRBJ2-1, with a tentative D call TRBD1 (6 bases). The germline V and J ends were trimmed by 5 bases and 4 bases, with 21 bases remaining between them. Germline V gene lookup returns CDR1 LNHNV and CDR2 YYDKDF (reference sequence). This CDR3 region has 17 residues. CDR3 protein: CATSGRGWGRVYNEQFF. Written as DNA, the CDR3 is TGTGCCACCAGCGGTAGGGGGTGGGGCCGGGTTTACAATGAGCAGTTCTTC.

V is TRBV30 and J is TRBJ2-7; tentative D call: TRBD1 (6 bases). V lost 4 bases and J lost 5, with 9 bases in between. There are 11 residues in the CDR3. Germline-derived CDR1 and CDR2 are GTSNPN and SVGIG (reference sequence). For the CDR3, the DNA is TGTGCCTGGACAGGGGAGCACGAGCAGTACTTC. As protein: CAWTGEHEQYF.

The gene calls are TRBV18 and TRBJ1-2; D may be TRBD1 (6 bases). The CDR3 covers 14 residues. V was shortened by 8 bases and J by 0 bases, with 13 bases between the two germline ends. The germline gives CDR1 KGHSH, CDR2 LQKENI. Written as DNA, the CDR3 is TGTGCCAGCCGATACAGGGAGGCTAACTATGGCTACACCTTC. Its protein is CASRYREANYGYTF.

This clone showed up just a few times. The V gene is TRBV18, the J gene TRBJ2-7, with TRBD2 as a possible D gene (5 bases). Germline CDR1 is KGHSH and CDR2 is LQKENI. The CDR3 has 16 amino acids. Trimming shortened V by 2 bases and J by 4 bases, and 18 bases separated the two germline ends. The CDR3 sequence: CASSPDTRSIGYEQYF. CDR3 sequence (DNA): TGTGCCAGCTCACCAGACACTAGGAGCATTGGATACGAGCAGTACTTC. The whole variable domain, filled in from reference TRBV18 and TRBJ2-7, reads NAGVMQNPRHLVRRRGQEARLRCSPMKGHSHVYWYRQLPEEGLKFMVYLQKENIIDESGMPKERFSAEFPKEGPSILRIQQVVRGDSAAYFCASSPDTRSIGYEQYFGPGTRLTVT.

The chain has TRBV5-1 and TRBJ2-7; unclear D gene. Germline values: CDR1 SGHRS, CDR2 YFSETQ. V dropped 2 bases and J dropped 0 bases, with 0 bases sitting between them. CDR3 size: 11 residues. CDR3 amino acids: CASSFSYEQYF. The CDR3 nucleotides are TGCGCCAGCAGCTTCTCCTACGAGCAGTACTTC.

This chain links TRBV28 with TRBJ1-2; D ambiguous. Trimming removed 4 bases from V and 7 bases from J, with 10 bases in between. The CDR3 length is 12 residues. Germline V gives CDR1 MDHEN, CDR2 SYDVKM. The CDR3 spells CASSWKRSGYTF. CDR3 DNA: TGTGCCAGCAGTTGGAAGAGAAGTGGCTACACCTTC.

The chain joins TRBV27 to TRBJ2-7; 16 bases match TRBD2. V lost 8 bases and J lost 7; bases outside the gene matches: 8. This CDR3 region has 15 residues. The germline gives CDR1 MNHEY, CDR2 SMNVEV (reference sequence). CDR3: CASRAWGLAGGEQYF. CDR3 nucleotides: TGTGCCAGCCGCGCCTGGGGACTAGCGGGGGGGGAGCAGTACTTC.

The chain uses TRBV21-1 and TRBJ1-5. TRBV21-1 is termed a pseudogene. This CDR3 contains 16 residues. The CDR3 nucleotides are TGTGCCAGCAGCAAACTCCGGGGGACACTGCAACGGCCCCAGCATTTT. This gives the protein CASSKLRGTLQRPQHF.

CDR3 in amino acids: CASSQRGQGGTNEQYF. Written as DNA, the CDR3 is TGTGCCAGCAGCCAACGGGGACAGGGAGGGACTAACGAGCAGTACTTC. V is TRBV7-2 and J is TRBJ2-7, with 9 bases aligning to TRBD1. The CDR3 has 16 amino acids. The V segment lost 5 bases and the J segment 5 bases; nucleotides outside the gene matches: 13. Germline V CDR1 and CDR2: SGHTA, FQGNSA.

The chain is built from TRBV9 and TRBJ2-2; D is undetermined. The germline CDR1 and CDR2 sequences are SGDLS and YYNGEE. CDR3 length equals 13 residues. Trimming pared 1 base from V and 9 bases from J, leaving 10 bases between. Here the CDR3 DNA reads TGTGCCAGCAGCGTATCACATAAGCGGGAGCTGTTTTTT. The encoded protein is CASSVSHKRELFF.

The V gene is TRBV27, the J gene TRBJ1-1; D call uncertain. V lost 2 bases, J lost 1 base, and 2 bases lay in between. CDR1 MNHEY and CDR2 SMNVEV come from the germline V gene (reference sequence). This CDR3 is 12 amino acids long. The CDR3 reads CASSLPNTEAFF. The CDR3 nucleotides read TGTGCCAGCAGTTTACCGAACACTGAAGCTTTCTTT.

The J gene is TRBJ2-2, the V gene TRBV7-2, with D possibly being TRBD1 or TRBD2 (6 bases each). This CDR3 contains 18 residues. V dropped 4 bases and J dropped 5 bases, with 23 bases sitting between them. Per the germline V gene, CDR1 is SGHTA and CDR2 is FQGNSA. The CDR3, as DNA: TGTGCCAGCAGCTCGAGGGGGGCCTGGTCGGAGAAAACCGGGGAGCTGTTTTTT. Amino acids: CASSSRGAWSEKTGELFF.

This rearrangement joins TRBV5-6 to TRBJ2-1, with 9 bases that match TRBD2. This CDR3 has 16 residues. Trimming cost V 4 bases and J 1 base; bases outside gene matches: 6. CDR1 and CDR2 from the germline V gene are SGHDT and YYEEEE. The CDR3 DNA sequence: TGTGCCAGCAGCCGGCGAGCGGGAGGTTCCTACAATGAGCAGTTCTTC. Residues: CASSRRAGGSYNEQFF.

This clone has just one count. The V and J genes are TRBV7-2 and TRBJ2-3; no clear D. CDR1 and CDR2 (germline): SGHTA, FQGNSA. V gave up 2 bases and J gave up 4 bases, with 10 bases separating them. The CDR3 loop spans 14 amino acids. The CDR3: CASSLTRPPDTQYF. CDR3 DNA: TGTGCCAGCAGCTTAACCCGTCCACCAGATACGCAGTATTTT.

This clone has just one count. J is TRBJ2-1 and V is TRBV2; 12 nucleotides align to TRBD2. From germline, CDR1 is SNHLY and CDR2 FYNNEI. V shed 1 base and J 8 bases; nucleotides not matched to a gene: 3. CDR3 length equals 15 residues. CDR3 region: CASSEGLAGEDEQFF. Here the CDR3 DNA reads TGTGCCAGCAGTGAAGGACTAGCGGGAGAGGATGAGCAGTTCTTC.

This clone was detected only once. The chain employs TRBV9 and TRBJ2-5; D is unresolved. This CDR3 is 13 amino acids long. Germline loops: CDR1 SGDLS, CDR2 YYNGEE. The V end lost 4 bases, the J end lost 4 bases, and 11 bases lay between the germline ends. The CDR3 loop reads CASSSESGETQYF. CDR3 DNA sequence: TGTGCCAGCAGCTCTGAGAGTGGAGAGACCCAGTACTTC.

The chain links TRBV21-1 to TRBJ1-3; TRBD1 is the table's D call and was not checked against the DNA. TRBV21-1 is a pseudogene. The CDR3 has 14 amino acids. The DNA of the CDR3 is TGTGCCAGCAGCACCACAAACTCTGGAAACACCATATATTTT. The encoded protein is CASSTTNSGNTIYF.

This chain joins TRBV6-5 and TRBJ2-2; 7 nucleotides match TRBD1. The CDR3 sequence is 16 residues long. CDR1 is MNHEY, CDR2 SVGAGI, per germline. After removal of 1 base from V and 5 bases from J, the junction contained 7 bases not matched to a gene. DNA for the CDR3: TGTGCCAGCAGTTACTTCTCTATACAGGGGACCGGGGAGCTGTTTTTT. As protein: CASSYFSIQGTGELFF.

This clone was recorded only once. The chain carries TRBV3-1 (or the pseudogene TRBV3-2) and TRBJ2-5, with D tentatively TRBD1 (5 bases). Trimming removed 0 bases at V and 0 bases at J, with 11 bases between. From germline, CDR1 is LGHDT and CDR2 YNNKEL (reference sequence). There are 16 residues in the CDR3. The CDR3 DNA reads TGTGCCAGCAGCCAAGAATTCAGGGCTTACCAAGAGACCCAGTACTTC. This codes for CASSQEFRAYQETQYF.

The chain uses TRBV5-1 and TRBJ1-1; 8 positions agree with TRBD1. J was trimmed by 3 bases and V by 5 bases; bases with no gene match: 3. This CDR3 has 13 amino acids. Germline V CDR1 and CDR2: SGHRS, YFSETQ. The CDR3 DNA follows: TGCGCCAGCAGAACGGACAGGGACACTGAAGCTTTCTTT. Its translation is CASRTDRDTEAFF. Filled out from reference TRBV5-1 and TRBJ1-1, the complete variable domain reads KAGVTQTPRYLIKTRGQQVTLSCSPISGHRSVSWYQQTPGQGLQFLFEYFSETQRNKGNFPGRFSGRQFSNSRSEMNVSTLELGDSALYLCASRTDRDTEAFFGQGTRLTVV.

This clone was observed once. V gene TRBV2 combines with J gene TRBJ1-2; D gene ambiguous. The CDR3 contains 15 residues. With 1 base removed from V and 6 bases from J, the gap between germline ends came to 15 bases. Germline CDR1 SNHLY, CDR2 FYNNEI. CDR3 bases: TGTGCCAGCAGTGAAGGCCGCGGACCCGGCGATGGCTACACCTTC. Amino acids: CASSEGRGPGDGYTF. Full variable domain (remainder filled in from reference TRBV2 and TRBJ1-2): EPEVTQTPSHQVTQMGQEVILRCVPISNHLYFYWYRQILGQKVEFLVSFYNNEISEKSEIFDDQFSVERPDGSNFTLKIRSTKLEDSAMYFCASSEGRGPGDGYTFGSGTRLTVV.

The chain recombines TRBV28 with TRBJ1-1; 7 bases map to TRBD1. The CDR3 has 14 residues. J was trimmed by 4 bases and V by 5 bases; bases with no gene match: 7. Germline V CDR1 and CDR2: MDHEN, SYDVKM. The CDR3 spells CASSAQGRSTEAFF. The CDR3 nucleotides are TGTGCCAGCAGTGCACAGGGGAGGTCCACTGAAGCTTTCTTT. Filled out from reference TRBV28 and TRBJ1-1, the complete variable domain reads DVKVTQSSRYLVKRTGEKVFLECVQDMDHENMFWYRQDPGLGLRLIYFSYDVKMKEKGDIPEGYSVSREKKERFSLILESASTNQTSMYLCASSAQGRSTEAFFGQGTRLTVV.

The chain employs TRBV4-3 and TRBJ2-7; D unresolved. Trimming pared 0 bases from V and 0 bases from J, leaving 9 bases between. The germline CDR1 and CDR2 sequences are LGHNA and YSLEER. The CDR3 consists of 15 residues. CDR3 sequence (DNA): TGCGCCAGCAGCCAAGAGGTCTCCAGCTCCTACGAGCAGTACTTC. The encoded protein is CASSQEVSSSYEQYF.

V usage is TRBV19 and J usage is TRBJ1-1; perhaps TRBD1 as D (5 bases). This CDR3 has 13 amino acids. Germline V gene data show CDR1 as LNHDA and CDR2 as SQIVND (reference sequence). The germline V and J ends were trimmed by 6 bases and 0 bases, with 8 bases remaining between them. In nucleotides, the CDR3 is TGTGCCAGTAGGACGGGACTGAACACTGAAGCTTTCTTT. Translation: CASRTGLNTEAFF.

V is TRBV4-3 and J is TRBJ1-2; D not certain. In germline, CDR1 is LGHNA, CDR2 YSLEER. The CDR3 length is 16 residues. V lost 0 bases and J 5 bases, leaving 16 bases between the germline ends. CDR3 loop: CASSQEYPGLNYGYTF. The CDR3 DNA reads TGCGCCAGCAGCCAAGAATATCCGGGTTTGAATTATGGCTACACCTTC.